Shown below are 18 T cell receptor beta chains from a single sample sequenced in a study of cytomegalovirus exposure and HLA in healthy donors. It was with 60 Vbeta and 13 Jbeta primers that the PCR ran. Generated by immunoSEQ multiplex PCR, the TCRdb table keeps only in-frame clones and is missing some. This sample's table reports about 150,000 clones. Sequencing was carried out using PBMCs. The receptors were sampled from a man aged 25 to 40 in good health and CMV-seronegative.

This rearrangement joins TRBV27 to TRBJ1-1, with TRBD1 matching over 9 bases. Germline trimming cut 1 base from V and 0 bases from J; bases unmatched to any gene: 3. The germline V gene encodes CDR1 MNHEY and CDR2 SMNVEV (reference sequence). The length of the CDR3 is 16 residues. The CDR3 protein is CASSLFGTGMNTEAFF. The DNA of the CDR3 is TGTGCCAGCAGTTTATTCGGGACAGGGATGAACACTGAAGCTTTCTTT.

In DNA, the CDR3 is TGTGCCAGCAGCGCGGGACAGAACGCATACGAGCAGTACTTC. Protein: CASSAGQNAYEQYF. This rearrangement joins TRBV7-9 to TRBJ2-7, with D possibly being TRBD1 (7 bases). The length of the CDR3 is 14 residues. V was trimmed by 5 bases and J by 4 bases, leaving 15 bases between them. CDR1 and CDR2 (germline): SEHNR, FQNEAQ (reference sequence).

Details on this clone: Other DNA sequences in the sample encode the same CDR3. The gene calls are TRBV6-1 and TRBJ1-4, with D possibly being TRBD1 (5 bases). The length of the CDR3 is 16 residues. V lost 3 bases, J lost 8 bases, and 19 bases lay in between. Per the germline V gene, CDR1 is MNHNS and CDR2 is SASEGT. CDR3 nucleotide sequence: TGTGCCAGCAGTGATGCGGGGGGGAGATCTGGAGAAAAACTGTTTTTT. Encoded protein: CASSDAGGRSGEKLFF.

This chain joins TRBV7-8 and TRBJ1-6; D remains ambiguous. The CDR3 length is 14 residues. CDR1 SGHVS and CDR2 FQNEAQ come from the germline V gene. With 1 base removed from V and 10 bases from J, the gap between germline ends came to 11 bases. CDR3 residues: CASSLVYGGSPLHF. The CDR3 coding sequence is TGTGCCAGCAGCTTAGTTTACGGAGGCTCACCCCTCCACTTT.

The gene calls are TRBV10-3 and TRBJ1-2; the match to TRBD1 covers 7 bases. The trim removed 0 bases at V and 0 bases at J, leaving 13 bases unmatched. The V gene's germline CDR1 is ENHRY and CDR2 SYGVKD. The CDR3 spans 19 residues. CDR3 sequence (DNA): TGTGCCATCAGTGAGTCTTTTTTACTCCGGGACAGCGCTAACTATGGCTACACCTTC. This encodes CAISESFLLRDSANYGYTF.

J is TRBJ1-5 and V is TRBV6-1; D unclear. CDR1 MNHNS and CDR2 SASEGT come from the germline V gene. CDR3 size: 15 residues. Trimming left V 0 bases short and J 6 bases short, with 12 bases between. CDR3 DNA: TGTGCCAGCAGTGAAGCGTCTAGAGTGAGTCAGCCCCAGCATTTT. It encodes CASSEASRVSQPQHF.

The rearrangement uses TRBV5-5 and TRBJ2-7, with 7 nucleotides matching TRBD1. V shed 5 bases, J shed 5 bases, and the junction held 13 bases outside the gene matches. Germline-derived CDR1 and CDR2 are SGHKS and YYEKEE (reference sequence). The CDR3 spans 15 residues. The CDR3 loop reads CASRPPGQRSDEQYF. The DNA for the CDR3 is TGTGCCAGCAGACCGCCGGGACAGAGGTCTGACGAGCAGTACTTC.

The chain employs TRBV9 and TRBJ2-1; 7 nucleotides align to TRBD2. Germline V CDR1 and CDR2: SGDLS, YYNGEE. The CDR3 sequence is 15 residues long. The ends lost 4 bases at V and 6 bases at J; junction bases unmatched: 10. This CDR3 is CASSPRAGVTNEQFF. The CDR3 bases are TGTGCCAGCAGCCCCCGGGCGGGAGTTACCAATGAGCAGTTCTTC. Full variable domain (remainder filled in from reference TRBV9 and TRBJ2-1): DSGVTQTPKHLITATGQRVTLRCSPRSGDLSVYWYQQSLDQGLQFLIQYYNGEERAKGNILERFSAQQFPDLHSELNLSSLELGDSALYFCASSPRAGVTNEQFFGPGTRLTVL.

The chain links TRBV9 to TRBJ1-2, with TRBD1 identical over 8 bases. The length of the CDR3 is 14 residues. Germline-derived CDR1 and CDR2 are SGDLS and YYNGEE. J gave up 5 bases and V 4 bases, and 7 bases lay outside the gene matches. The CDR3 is CASSLQGGGYGYTF. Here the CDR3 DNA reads TGTGCCAGCAGCTTACAGGGGGGAGGTTATGGCTACACCTTC.

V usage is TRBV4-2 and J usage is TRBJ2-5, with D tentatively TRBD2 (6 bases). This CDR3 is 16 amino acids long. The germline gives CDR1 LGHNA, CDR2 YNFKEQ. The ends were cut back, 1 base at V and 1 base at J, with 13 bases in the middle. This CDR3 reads CASSQGLLASQETQYF. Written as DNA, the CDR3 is TGTGCCAGCAGCCAAGGTCTTCTAGCGTCCCAAGAGACCCAGTACTTC.

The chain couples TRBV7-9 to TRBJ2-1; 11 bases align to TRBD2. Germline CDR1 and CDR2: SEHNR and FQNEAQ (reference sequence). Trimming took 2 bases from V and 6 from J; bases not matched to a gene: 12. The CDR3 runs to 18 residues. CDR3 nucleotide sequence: TGTGCCAGCAGCTTACCCCCACTGACTAGCGGGAAAGGCAATGAGCAGTTCTTC. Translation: CASSLPPLTSGKGNEQFF.

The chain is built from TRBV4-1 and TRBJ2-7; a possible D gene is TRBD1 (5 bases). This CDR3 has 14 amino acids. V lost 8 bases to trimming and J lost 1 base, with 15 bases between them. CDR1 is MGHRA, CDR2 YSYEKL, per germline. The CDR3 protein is CASRPVGQSYEQYF. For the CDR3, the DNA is TGCGCCAGCCGGCCGGTAGGACAATCCTACGAGCAGTACTTC.

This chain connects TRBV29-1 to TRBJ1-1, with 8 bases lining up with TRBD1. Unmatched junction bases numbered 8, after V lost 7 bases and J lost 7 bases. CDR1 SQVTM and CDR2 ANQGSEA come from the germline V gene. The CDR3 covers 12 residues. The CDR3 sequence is CSEGTGRGEAFF. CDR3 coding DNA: TGCAGCGAAGGGACAGGCCGCGGTGAAGCTTTCTTT. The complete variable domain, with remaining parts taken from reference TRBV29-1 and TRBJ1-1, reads SAVISQKPSRDICQRGTSLTIQCQVDSQVTMMFWYRQQPGQSLTLIATANQGSEATYESGFVIDKFPISRPNLTFSTLTVSNMSPEDSSIYLCSEGTGRGEAFFGQGTRLTVV.

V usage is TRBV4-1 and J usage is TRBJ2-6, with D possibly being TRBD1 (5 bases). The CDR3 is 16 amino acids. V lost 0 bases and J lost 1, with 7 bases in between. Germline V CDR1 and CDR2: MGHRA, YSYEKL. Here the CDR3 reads CASSQEGASGANVLTF. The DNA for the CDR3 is TGCGCCAGCAGCCAAGAAGGGGCATCTGGGGCCAACGTCCTGACTTTC.

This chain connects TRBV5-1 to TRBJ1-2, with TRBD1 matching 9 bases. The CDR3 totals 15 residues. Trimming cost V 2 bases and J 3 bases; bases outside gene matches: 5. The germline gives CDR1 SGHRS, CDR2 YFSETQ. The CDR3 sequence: CASSFPGQGDYGYTF. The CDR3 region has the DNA TGCGCCAGCAGCTTTCCGGGACAGGGAGACTATGGCTACACCTTC. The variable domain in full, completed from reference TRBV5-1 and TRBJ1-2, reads KAGVTQTPRYLIKTRGQQVTLSCSPISGHRSVSWYQQTPGQGLQFLFEYFSETQRNKGNFPGRFSGRQFSNSRSEMNVSTLELGDSALYLCASSFPGQGDYGYTFGSGTRLTVV.

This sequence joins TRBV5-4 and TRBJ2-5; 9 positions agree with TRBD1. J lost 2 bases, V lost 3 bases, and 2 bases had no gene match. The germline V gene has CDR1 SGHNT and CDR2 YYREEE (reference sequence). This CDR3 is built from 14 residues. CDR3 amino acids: CASSSGTGQETQYF. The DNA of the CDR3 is TGTGCCAGCAGCTCCGGGACAGGGCAAGAGACCCAGTACTTC.

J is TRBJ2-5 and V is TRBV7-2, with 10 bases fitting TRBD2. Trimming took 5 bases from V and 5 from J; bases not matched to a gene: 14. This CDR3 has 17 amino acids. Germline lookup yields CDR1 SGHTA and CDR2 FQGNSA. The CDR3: CASSPFTLAGAPETQYF. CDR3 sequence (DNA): TGTGCCAGCAGCCCCTTTACTCTAGCGGGAGCCCCGGAGACCCAGTACTTC.

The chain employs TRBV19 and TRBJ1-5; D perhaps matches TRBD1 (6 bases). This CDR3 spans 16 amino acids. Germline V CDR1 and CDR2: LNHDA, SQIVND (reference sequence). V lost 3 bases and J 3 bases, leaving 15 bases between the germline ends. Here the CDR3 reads CASSIAEQGFNQPQHF. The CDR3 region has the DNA TGTGCCAGTAGTATCGCGGAGCAGGGGTTCAATCAGCCCCAGCATTTT.